These T cell receptor beta chains were read from a single sample in a study of shared clonotypes between healthy human individuals. The assay was immunoSEQ multiplex PCR, and TCRdb's table has in-frame clones only and misses some. The sample includes around 1,000,000 clones, 60% to 85% of them seen just once. Material: memory CD4+ T cells from PBMCs. Every receptor here comes from a man aged 18 to 30 in good health. Some clones in this sample may be carry-over from other donors' samples. CDR3s include the opening cysteine and the closing phenylalanine or tryptophan. D genes are given only for firm matches. The size entry is marked missing in some rows and otherwise reads once, few, many or a size class.

-	-	TRBV15	TRBJ2-3	CATSRGLGAYTDTQYF	TGTGCCACCAGCAGAGGATTGGGGGCTTACACAGATACGCAGTATTTT
-	-	TRBV9	TRBJ2-5	CASSVFPQETQYF	TGTGCCAGCAGCGTATTCCCGCAAGAGACCCAGTACTTC
TRBD1	-	TRBV30	TRBJ1-1	CAWKYRGTEAFF	TGTGCCTGGAAGTACAGGGGCACTGAAGCTTTCTTT
-	-	TRBV28	TRBJ1-1	CASTTDRLGTEAFF	TGTGCCAGCACTACCGATCGTCTGGGGACTGAAGCTTTCTTT
-	-	TRBV19	TRBJ2-6	CASNDRRGSGANVLTF	TGTGCCAGTAACGACAGGCGGGGATCTGGGGCCAACGTCCTGACTTTC
-	-	TRBV27	TRBJ1-5	CASSPIRGSNQPQHF	TGTGCCAGCAGCCCTATCCGAGGGAGTAATCAGCCCCAGCATTTT
-	-	TRBV2	TRBJ1-3	CASSESGDTIYF	TGTGCCAGCAGTGAATCGGGGGACACCATATATTTT
TRBD2	-	TRBV5-4	TRBJ2-5	CASHPGLASQETQYF	TGTGCCAGCCATCCGGGACTAGCATCTCAAGAGACCCAGTACTTC
-	-	TRBV2	TRBJ2-5	CASSPRGDRETQYF	TGTGCCAGCAGTCCCCGTGGGGATCGGGAGACCCAGTACTTC
-	-	TRBV6-6	TRBJ1-1	CASRPGTMNTEAFF	TGTGCCAGCAGGCCAGGGACGATGAACACTGAAGCTTTCTTT
-	-	TRBV5-4	TRBJ2-1	CASSLAGALAVYNEQFF	TGTGCCAGCAGCTTGGCGGGGGCTCTAGCGGTTTACAATGAGCAGTTCTTC
-	-	TRBV5-4	TRBJ1-1	CASSSNKQRDLLHEAFF	TGTGCCAGCAGCTCCAATAAACAGCGGGACTTATTGCATGAAGCTTTCTTT
TRBD2	-	TRBV2	TRBJ2-7	CASSESSGPYEQYF	TGTGCCAGCAGTGAGTCTAGCGGACCCTACGAGCAGTACTTC
-	-	TRBV2	TRBJ2-3	CASRGRGGRGSTDTQYF	TGTGCCAGCAGGGGAAGGGGTGGCAGGGGTAGCACAGATACGCAGTATTTT
TRBD1	-	TRBV18	TRBJ2-2	CASSPRTGGRTGELFF	TGTGCCAGCTCACCCAGGACAGGGGGCCGCACCGGGGAGCTGTTTTTT
-	-	TRBV18	TRBJ2-3	CASSPTTDTQYF	TGTGCCAGCTCTCCGACAACGGATACGCAGTATTTT
-	-	TRBV18	TRBJ2-6	CASSPQGPGANVLTF	TGTGCCAGCTCACCTCAGGGACCTGGGGCCAACGTCCTGACTTTC
-	-	TRBV28	TRBJ1-1	CASSLLAGWNTEAFF	TGTGCCAGCAGTTTATTGGCAGGTTGGAACACTGAAGCTTTCTTT
TRBD1	-	TRBV7-2	TRBJ2-7	CASSFGDRDIEQYF	TGTGCCAGCAGCTTCGGGGACAGGGATATCGAGCAGTACTTC
-	few	TRBV6-1	TRBJ1-1	CASSSLFGAEAFF	TGTGCCAGCAGTTCCCTTTTTGGGGCTGAAGCTTTCTTT
TRBD2	-	TRBV6-5	TRBJ2-3	CASSYGGSAADTQYF	TGTGCCAGCAGTTATGGCGGGAGCGCCGCAGATACGCAGTATTTT
-	-	TRBV6-6	TRBJ2-7	CASSYGAGAYEQYF	TGTGCCAGCAGTTACGGGGCAGGGGCCTACGAGCAGTACTTC
TRBD1	-	TRBV5-1	TRBJ1-4	CASSGWDRGTTNEKLFF	TGCGCCAGCAGCGGCTGGGACAGGGGAACAACTAATGAAAAACTGTTTTTT
-	-	TRBV30	TRBJ1-3	CAWSDTARYSGNTIYF	TGTGCCTGGAGTGACACAGCTAGATACTCTGGAAACACCATATATTTT
-	-	TRBV4-1	TRBJ2-3	CASSQEIGARADTQYF	TGCGCCAGCAGCCAGGAGATCGGGGCGCGAGCAGATACGCAGTATTTT
-	-	TRBV5-1	TRBJ1-1	CASSLGGGTEAFF	TGCGCCAGCAGCTTGGGCGGCGGCACTGAAGCTTTCTTT
TRBD1	-	TRBV7-9	TRBJ1-5	CASSFYRDSSNQPQHF	TGTGCCAGCAGCTTCTACCGGGACAGTAGCAATCAGCCCCAGCATTTT
-	-	TRBV10-3	TRBJ1-1	CAISVTTRGGTEAFF	TGTGCCATCAGTGTCACAACAAGGGGGGGCACTGAAGCTTTCTTT
-	-	TRBV7-2	TRBJ1-6	CASSLAETPRSPLHF	TGTGCCAGCAGCTTAGCGGAGACCCCTAGATCACCCCTCCACTTT
-	-	TRBV2	TRBJ2-1	CASSENAEQFF	TGTGCCAGCAGCGAGAATGCTGAGCAGTTCTTC
-	-	TRBV30	TRBJ2-3	CAWSWKTDTQYF	TGTGCCTGGAGCTGGAAGACAGATACGCAGTATTTT
-	-	TRBV29-1	TRBJ2-6	CSVEDNTGSGANVLTF	TGCAGCGTTGAAGATAACACCGGCTCTGGGGCCAACGTCCTGACTTTC
TRBD2	once	TRBV11-1	TRBJ2-1	CASSHPYSGRAHNEQFF	TGTGCCAGCAGCCATCCATACAGCGGGAGGGCCCACAATGAGCAGTTCTTC
-	-	TRBV11-2	TRBJ2-7	CASSSPRKTYEQYF	TGTGCCAGCAGCTCCCCTCGTAAAACCTACGAGCAGTACTTC
-	-	TRBV28	TRBJ1-4	CASRPAGTGNEKLFF	TGTGCCAGCAGACCAGCCGGGACCGGTAATGAAAAACTGTTTTTT
-	-	TRBV27	TRBJ2-3	CATKDNKRGDGDTQYF	TGTGCCACCAAAGATAATAAGAGGGGAGACGGAGATACGCAGTATTTT
-	once	TRBV28	TRBJ2-1	CASSLFRGGNEQFF	TGTGCCAGCAGTTTATTTCGGGGAGGCAATGAGCAGTTCTTC
TRBD2	-	TRBV18	TRBJ2-7	CASSPTSGLAGNILEQYF	TGTGCCAGCTCACCGACATCGGGACTAGCGGGAAACATCCTCGAGCAGTACTTC
TRBD1	-	TRBV30	TRBJ1-5	CAWSLRQGGQPQHF	TGTGCCTGGAGTCTACGACAGGGGGGTCAGCCCCAGCATTTT
TRBD2	-	TRBV7-2	TRBJ2-1	CASSPPGAGVPNNEQFF	TGTGCCAGCAGCCCCCCTGGAGCGGGGGTCCCGAACAATGAGCAGTTCTTC
TRBD1	-	TRBV28	TRBJ1-5	CASSQGGPQHF	TGTGCCAGCAGCCAGGGGGGGCCCCAGCATTTT
TRBD1	once	TRBV18	TRBJ1-2	CASSPLTGDGYTF	TGTGCCAGCTCACCATTAACAGGGGATGGCTACACCTTC
-	few	TRBV6-5	TRBJ1-1	CASSTRSSWDTEAFF	TGTGCCAGCAGTACGAGATCGTCCTGGGACACTGAAGCTTTCTTT
-	-	TRBV7-9	TRBJ1-5	CASSGGRDQPQHF	TGTGCCAGCAGCGGGGGGCGAGATCAGCCCCAGCATTTT
-	-	TRBV25-1	TRBJ2-7	CASGEFEGVDEQYF	TGTGCCAGCGGTGAATTCGAGGGTGTAGACGAGCAGTACTTC
-	-	TRBV5-1	TRBJ2-3	CASSQLTTDTQYF	TGCGCCAGCAGCCAATTAACCACAGATACGCAGTATTTT
-	once	TRBV5-6	TRBJ1-1	CASSLLPGMNTEAFF	TGTGCCAGCAGCTTGCTGCCAGGGATGAACACTGAAGCTTTCTTT
-	-	TRBV18	TRBJ2-6	CASSQGPGGANVLTF	TGTGCCAGCTCACAGGGGCCGGGTGGGGCCAACGTCCTGACTTTC
TRBD2	-	TRBV9	TRBJ2-3	CASSVEGGSGDTQYF	TGTGCCAGCAGCGTAGAAGGCGGGAGTGGGGATACGCAGTATTTT
-	-	TRBV5-1	TRBJ2-1	CASSENRVQFF	TGCGCCAGCAGCGAGAACAGGGTGCAGTTCTTC
TRBD2	-	TRBV29-1	TRBJ2-1	CSAAASGRSSYNEQFF	TGCAGCGCCGCTGCTAGCGGGCGGAGCTCCTACAATGAGCAGTTCTTC
TRBD1	-	TRBV15	TRBJ2-7	CATSRGQGGRRYEQYF	TGTGCCACCAGCAGAGGACAGGGGGGACGTAGGTACGAGCAGTACTTC
-	-	TRBV2	TRBJ2-3	CASTLAFIADTQYF	TGTGCCAGCACACTAGCTTTTATCGCAGATACGCAGTATTTT
-	-	TRBV5-1	TRBJ2-5	CASSLTYTKFQETQYF	TGCGCCAGCAGCTTGACCTACACAAAATTTCAAGAGACCCAGTACTTC
-	-	TRBV28	TRBJ2-6	CASTGGNTANVLTF	TGTGCCAGCACCGGGGGAAATACGGCCAACGTCCTGACTTTC
TRBD2	few	TRBV14	TRBJ2-2	CASSPGLAEKIWRTGELFF	TGTGCCAGCAGCCCGGGACTAGCGGAGAAGATATGGCGCACCGGGGAGCTGTTTTTT
-	once	TRBV30	TRBJ2-1	CAWDRGGSYNEQFF	TGTGCCTGGGACAGAGGGGGCTCCTACAATGAGCAGTTCTTC
-	-	TRBV19	TRBJ1-1	CASSIWDEAFF	TGTGCCAGTAGTATCTGGGATGAAGCTTTCTTT
TRBD2	-	TRBV7-3	TRBJ2-1	CASSLTWTSGRNEQFF	TGTGCCAGCAGCTTAACGTGGACTAGCGGGAGAAATGAGCAGTTCTTC
TRBD1	-	TRBV5-1	TRBJ1-1	CASSFGTGGGNTEAFF	TGCGCCAGCAGCTTCGGGACAGGGGGCGGAAACACTGAAGCTTTCTTT